Given below is one T cell receptor beta chain in context. The specificity of this receptor is unknown. Base quality data are lacking; no much larger clone is found one base away. This sample was taken from a study of T cell responses to AZD1222 COVID-19 vaccine (dated by TCRdb to the early 2020s). The study in broad terms: Because spike-specific TCR depth and breadth did not differ between the two schedules, AZD1222 recipients who got a second dose at roughly 4 weeks were pooled with those who got a second dose at roughly 12 weeks. TCR sequencing was performed for 233 trial participants, of whom some 200 were given two doses of AZD1222 and some 26 were given two doses of MenACWY control vaccine. Trial participants were enrolled into age subgroups of 18-55, 56-69 and 70-plus years, which contained around 150, 29 and 61 TCR-sequenced participants, respectively. Broad study findings and their caveats: Reportedly, almost half of the unique spike-specific TCRs recognized epitopes lying outside the regions that are mutated in the B.1.351 and B.1.1.7 variants. No day 14 peak-response samples were available, so repertoires were characterized only after the peak T cell response. Only 5 to 7 AZD1222 recipients were SARS-CoV-2 seropositive at baseline, limiting conclusions about previously exposed vaccinees. Vaccine-associated CD4 TCRs spanned the whole spike protein, with dominant responses in regions 160-218 and 743-854. Spike-specific TCR breadth and depth rose significantly after two AZD1222 doses compared with day 0 and with MenACWY recipients. Participants were mostly white British, with more females than males. The authors suggested clonal diversity may have been underestimated. In the small 56-69-year group, the increase in depth fell short of significance, most likely because of low power.

The CDR3 regions of human TCRbeta chains were analyzed by immunosequencing. The study's own analysis went as follows. Repertoire TCRs were checked for matches against a reference library of SARS-CoV-2-specific TCRs that had been generated using the MIRA antigen-specificity platform. Breadth was defined as the fraction of unique TCRs that were SARS-CoV-2-associated. Depth was defined as the fraction of total T cells that were SARS-CoV-2-associated. Using the MIRA data, every spike-specific TCR was mapped to the spike region that the TCR reacted to and assigned to either a CD4 or a CD8 class. Log10-transformed breadth and depth values were compared by one-way ANOVA with Sidak's multiple comparisons tests. TCRdb limited this immuneACCESS table to in-frame rearrangements with V and J called. A share of clones is missing; checked studies link under half to unresolved V genes, and the rest is unexplained. V and J calls and clone size are copied from that table; D and trimming were computed from the DNA. Here the sample has about 190,000 clones; 85% to 90% occur a single time. The ten largest clones take up about 6.9% of the sample.

V is reduced by 1 base and J by 3 bases, leaving a spacing of 12 bases between them. Via the germline V gene, CDR1 is SGHTA and CDR2 FQGNSA. The CDR3 runs 16 residues from the cysteine to the phenylalanine. The retained sequence is limited to the CDR3, 48 bases, with the frame set at the first base. The sample's time point label is to be understood as: baseline before first vaccination. Vaccinee samples came from UK trials COV001 and COV002, including a single-blind randomized controlled phase 2/3 trial of AZD1222 (ChAdOx1 nCoV-19) in healthy adults. For TCRbeta chain sequencing, PBMC samples from trial participants were taken at day 0 and at day 28 after the second dose.

Sequencing was performed on peripheral blood, taken on day 0 of AZD1222 vaccination. The sequence links TRBV7-2 to TRBJ1-4; too little of a D gene remains to name it. This TCR derives from an adult in good health. The CDR3 corresponds to CASSLGIWAPNEKLFF. The nucleotide sequence is TGTGCCAGCAGCTTAGGGATCTGGGCCCCTAATGAAAAACTGTTTTTT.